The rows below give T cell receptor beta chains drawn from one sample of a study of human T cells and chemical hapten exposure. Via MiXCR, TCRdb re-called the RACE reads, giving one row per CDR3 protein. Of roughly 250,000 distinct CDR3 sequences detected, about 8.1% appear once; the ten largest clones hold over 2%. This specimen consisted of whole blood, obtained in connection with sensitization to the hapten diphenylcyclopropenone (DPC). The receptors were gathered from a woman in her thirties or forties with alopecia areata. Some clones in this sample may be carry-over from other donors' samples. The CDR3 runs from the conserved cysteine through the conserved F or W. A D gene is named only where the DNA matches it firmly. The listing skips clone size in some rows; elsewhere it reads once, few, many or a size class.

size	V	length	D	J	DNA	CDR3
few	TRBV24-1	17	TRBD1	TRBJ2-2	TGTGCCACCAGTGATCTGGAGGACAGGGCCTCCACCGGGGAGCTGTTTTTT	CATSDLEDRASTGELFF
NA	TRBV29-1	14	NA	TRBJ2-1	TGCAGCGCAGAAAGCGGAAGCTCCTACAATGAGCAGTTCTTC	CSAESGSSYNEQFF
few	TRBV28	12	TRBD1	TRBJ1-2	TGTGCCAGCAATGTGCAGGGGGGCGGCTACACCTTC	CASNVQGGGYTF
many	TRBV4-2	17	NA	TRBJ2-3	TGTGCCAGCAGCCAAATCAAACTTGGAAGTAGTACAGATACGCAGTATTTT	CASSQIKLGSSTDTQYF
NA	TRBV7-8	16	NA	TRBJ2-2	TGTGCCAGCAGCCTCGCCGGGACTCTCACGCTCGGGGAGCTGTTTTTT	CASSLAGTLTLGELFF
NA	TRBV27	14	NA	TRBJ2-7	TGTGCCAGCAGAAATTACGGCCCGGAGAACGAGCAGTACTTC	CASRNYGPENEQYF
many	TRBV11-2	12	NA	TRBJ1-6	TGTGCCAGCAGCTTAGCGGATTCACCCCTCCACTTT	CASSLADSPLHF
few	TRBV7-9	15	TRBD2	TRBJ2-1	TGTGCCAGCTCCCCGGCGGCTAGCGGGAATATTGAGCAGTTCTTC	CASSPAASGNIEQFF
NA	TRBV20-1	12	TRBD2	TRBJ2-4	TGCAGTGCTGCGACTAGCGGAAACATTCAGTACTTC	CSAATSGNIQYF
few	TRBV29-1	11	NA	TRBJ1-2	TGCAGCGTTGGGGGGTTCTATGGCTACACCTTC	CSVGGFYGYTF
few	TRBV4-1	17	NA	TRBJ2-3	TGCGCCAGCAGCCAAGATAATTTGAGCCCCCTGACAGATACGCAGTATTTT	CASSQDNLSPLTDTQYF
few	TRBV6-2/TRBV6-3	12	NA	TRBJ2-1	TGTGCCAGCAGTTACGACAGCTATGAGCAGTTCTTC	CASSYDSYEQFF
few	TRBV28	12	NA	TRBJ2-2	TGTGCCAGCAGAGGACGGAACGGGGAGCTGTTTTTT	CASRGRNGELFF
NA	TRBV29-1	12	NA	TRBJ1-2	TGCAGCGTGTACAGTTTGAACTATGGCTACACCTTC	CSVYSLNYGYTF
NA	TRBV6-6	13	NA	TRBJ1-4	TGTGCCAGCAATCCTGGGGAGGCGTTAGGGCTGTTTTTT	CASNPGEALGLFF
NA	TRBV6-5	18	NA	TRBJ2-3	TGTGCCAGCAGCGCTCGAAGGCGGGCGATAACTGGGACAGATACGCAGTATTTT	CASSARRRAITGTDTQYF
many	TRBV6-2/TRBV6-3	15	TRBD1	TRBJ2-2	TGTGCCAGCAGTTACGCGACAGGGGGCCACAGGGAGCTGTTTTTT	CASSYATGGHRELFF
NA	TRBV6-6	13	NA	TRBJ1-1	TGTGCCAGCACCGCACCGGGGGGCACTGAAGCTTTCTTT	CASTAPGGTEAFF
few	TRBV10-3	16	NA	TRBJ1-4	TGTGCCATCAGTGAGGGCAGGAGTGCAACTAATGAAAAACTGTTTTTT	CAISEGRSATNEKLFF
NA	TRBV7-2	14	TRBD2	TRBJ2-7	TGTGCCAGCAGCTTAGTTGGCGGGGGCTACGAGCAGTACTTC	CASSLVGGGYEQYF
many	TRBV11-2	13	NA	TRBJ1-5	TGTGCCAGCAGCTTAGATCGGGATCAGCCCCAGCATTTT	CASSLDRDQPQHF
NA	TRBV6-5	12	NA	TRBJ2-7	TGTGCCAGCAGTTATATATCCTACGAGCAGTACTTC	CASSYISYEQYF
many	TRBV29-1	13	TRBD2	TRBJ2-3	TGCAGCGCTAGCGGACCTAGCACAGATACGCAGTATTTT	CSASGPSTDTQYF
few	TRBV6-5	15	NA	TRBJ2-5	TGTGCCAGCAGTTACTCGGAGAGGGTCCCAGAGACCCAGTACTTC	CASSYSERVPETQYF
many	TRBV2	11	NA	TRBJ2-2	TGTGCCAGCAGTGAAACCGGGGAGCTGTTTTTT	CASSETGELFF
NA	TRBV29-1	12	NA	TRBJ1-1	TGCAGCTCAAGGGCTGGGGGCACTGAAGCTTTCTTT	CSSRAGGTEAFF
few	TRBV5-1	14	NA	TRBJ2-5	TGCGCCAGCACAGCAGCCCGCCTGGGAGAGACCCAGTACTTC	CASTAARLGETQYF
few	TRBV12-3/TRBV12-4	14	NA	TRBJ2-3	TGTGCCAGCAGTTTGAGGGGAATGGCAGATACGCAGTATTTT	CASSLRGMADTQYF
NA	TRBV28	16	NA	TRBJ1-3	TGTGCCAGCAGTCCCCCGGGTGGGGGCGATGGAAACACCATATATTTT	CASSPPGGGDGNTIYF
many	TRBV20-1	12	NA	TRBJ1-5	TGCAGCGCTACGTATAGCAATCAGCCCCAGCATTTT	CSATYSNQPQHF